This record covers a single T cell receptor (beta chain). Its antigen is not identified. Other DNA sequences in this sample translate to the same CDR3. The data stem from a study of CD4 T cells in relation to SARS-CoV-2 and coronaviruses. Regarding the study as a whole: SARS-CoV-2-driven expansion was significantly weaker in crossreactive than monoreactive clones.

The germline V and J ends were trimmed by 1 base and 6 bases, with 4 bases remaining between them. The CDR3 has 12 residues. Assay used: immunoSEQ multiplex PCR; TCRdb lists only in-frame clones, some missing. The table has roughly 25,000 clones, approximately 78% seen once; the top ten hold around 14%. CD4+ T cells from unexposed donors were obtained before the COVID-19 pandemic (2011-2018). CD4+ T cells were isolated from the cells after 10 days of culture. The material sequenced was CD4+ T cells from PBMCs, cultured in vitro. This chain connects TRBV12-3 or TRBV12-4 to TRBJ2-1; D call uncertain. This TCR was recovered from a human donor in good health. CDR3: CASSLGGNEQFF. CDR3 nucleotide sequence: TGTGCCAGCAGTTTAGGAGGCAATGAGCAGTTCTTC.